Listed here is a single T cell receptor (beta chain). Its antigen is not known. Here immunoSEQ multiplex PCR was the method, and the copy in TCRdb shows in-frame clones only, minus some. Of 75,000 to 90,000 clones listed, approximately 88% are singletons. This sample was taken from a study of graft-versus-host responses after intestinal transplantation. Study-level information: Recipients got multivisceral, liver-intestinal, or isolated intestinal transplants. General study results and limits: The marrow of recipients harbored GvH clones, and ileum or blood showed some of them first.

CDR1 is SQVTM and CDR2 is ANQGSEA in the germline V gene. This CDR3 contains 15 residues. J lost 3 bases, V lost 4 bases, and 11 bases had no gene match. The sequence came from a human donor who received an intestinal transplant. The rearrangement uses TRBV29-1 and TRBJ1-1; TRBD1 aligns across 7 bases. The sequencing here drew on unstimulated CD4+ T cells sorted from spleen or lymph node cells, taken before intestinal transplant. Here the CDR3 reads CSVVGGGTAYTEAFF. CDR3 DNA sequence: TGCAGCGTTGTGGGGGGCGGGACAGCCTACACTGAAGCTTTCTTT.